The 20 T cell receptor beta chains listed next were all sequenced from one sample in a study of immune heterogeneity within non-small cell lung tumors. Template material for each sample was 550 to 750 ng of bulk tumor genomic DNA. Biopsies, several per primary tumor and spaced far apart, were collected during surgery. Patients went through curative surgery, and their non-small cell lung cancer was untreated and newly diagnosed. Using 32 V and 13 J primers, multiplex PCR amplified TCR beta CDR3. TCRdb re-called the multiplex PCR reads with MiXCR, one entry per CDR3 protein. In the table there are more than 2,500 distinct CDR3 sequences, roughly 14% of which are singletons. Sample: lung tumor tissue. The receptors were sampled from a female donor with non-small cell lung cancer.

The chain is built from TRBV20-1 and TRBJ1-2; 7 bases line up with TRBD1. The CDR3 consists of 13 residues. The germline CDR1 and CDR2 sequences are DFQATT and SNEGSKA (reference sequence). V was pared by 2 bases and J by 12 bases, with 12 bases of the junction left unmatched. The CDR3 loop is CSARPGTVSGHTF. CDR3 coding DNA: TGCAGTGCTAGACCCGGGACAGTTAGCGGCCACACCTTC.

Comments on this clonotype: It is likely a read error, because the conserved phenylalanine at the end of the CDR3 is missing. Because the CDR3's place on the DNA is in doubt, the DNA is left out and the CDR3 is given as listed by TCRdb. The CDR3 sequence is CASSYRGGYEQYFGP. The rearrangement joins TRBV6-9 to TRBJ2-3; the table's TRBD2 call for D was not verified on the DNA. CDR1 and CDR2 (germline): MNHGY, SVAAGI. The CDR3 is 15 residues long, ends included.

Of note for this clonotype: One end of the junction varies from germline; a read error may be responsible. The gene calls are TRBV20-1 and TRBJ1-1; 11 positions match TRBD1. The CDR3 has 14 amino acids. From germline, CDR1 is DFQATT and CDR2 SNEGSKA (reference sequence). The CDR3 loop is CSANPGQGDTEAFF. CDR3 nucleotides: TGCAGTGCAAATCCGGGACAGGGGGACACTGAAGCTTTCTTC.

This clonotype came up many times. This chain joins TRBV6-1 and TRBJ2-1; 9 bases match TRBD2. There are 15 residues in the CDR3. The V and J ends lost 6 bases and 8 bases, in that order; junction bases with no gene match: 11. The germline CDR1 and CDR2 sequences are MNHNS and SASEGT. CDR3 in DNA: TGTGCCAGCAGCCTCGGGGTAGCGGGAGTAGATGAGCAGTTCTTC. Translating it yields CASSLGVAGVDEQFF.

This clonotype is labeled medium-sized. The gene calls are TRBV7-2 and TRBJ2-1, with D possibly matching TRBD2 (5 bases). V gave up 4 bases and J gave up 11 bases, with 21 bases separating them. This CDR3 is 15 amino acids long. From germline, CDR1 is SGHTA and CDR2 FQGNSA. CDR3 in amino acids: CASSSDFYRGTKQFF. The CDR3 nucleotides are TGTGCCAGCAGCTCCGACTTTTACCGGGGAACCAAGCAGTTCTTC.

This clonotype is medium-sized by share. This chain uses TRBV9 with TRBJ1-1; unclear D gene. Germline V lookup: CDR1 SGDLS, CDR2 YYNGEE. The CDR3 contains 13 residues. The germline V and J ends were trimmed by 0 bases and 7 bases, with 10 bases remaining between them. In nucleotides, the CDR3 is TGTGCCAGCAGCGTAGATGGCAGCAGTGAAGCTTTCTTT. This translates into CASSVDGSSEAFF.

This clonotype is labeled as medium-sized. The chain carries TRBV27 and TRBJ2-6, with D uncertain. The germline V gene encodes CDR1 MNHEY and CDR2 SMNVEV (reference sequence). The CDR3 runs to 15 residues. Trimming shortened V by 6 bases and J by 0 bases, and 9 bases separated the two germline ends. CDR3 DNA sequence: TGTGCCAGCAGCCCATCCCTCTCTGGGGCCAACGTCCTGACTTTC. This sequence encodes CASSPSLSGANVLTF.

This clonotype is judged medium-sized (0.01 to 0.1%). The chain combines TRBV9 with TRBJ2-1; 8 bases map to TRBD1. Germline CDR1 and CDR2: SGDLS and YYNGEE. V trimming: 3 bases; J trimming: 9 bases; junction bases outside the gene matches: 14. This CDR3 is built from 16 residues. CDR3 bases: TGTGCCAGCAGCGCAGTACCGGACAGGGACATGGTTGAGCAGTTCTTC. It yields the protein CASSAVPDRDMVEQFF.

In its sample, this clonotype was seen many times. CDR3 coding DNA: TGCGCCAGCAGCACCCTACCGGGACTAGCGGGAGGGATGAACACCGGGGAGCTGTTTTTT. Translation: CASSTLPGLAGGMNTGELFF. The J gene is TRBJ2-2, the V gene TRBV5-1; 16 nucleotides line up with TRBD2. Germline trimming cut 4 bases from V and 1 base from J; bases unmatched to any gene: 10. Germline V gives CDR1 SGHRS, CDR2 YFSETQ. The CDR3 extends over 20 amino acids.

This clonotype was counted a few times. At one boundary the junction diverges from the germline segment, which might be a read error. The chain recombines TRBV28 with TRBJ2-5, with TRBD2 matching over 7 bases. Germline V gene data show CDR1 as MDHEN and CDR2 as SYDVKM. The length of the CDR3 is 16 residues. The CDR3 spells CAGSTTGSGAQETQYF. The CDR3 DNA is TGTGCCGGCAGTACCACTGGGAGCGGGGCTCAAGAGACCCAGTACTTC.

This clonotype rates as medium-sized. The rearrangement uses TRBV19 and TRBJ1-2, with 9 bases identical to TRBD1. The CDR3 has 14 residues. The V segment lost 5 bases and the J segment 4 bases; nucleotides outside the gene matches: 5. Per germline, CDR1 LNHDA and CDR2 SQIVND (reference sequence). CDR3 residues: CASSVGQGGYGYTF. The CDR3 DNA sequence: TGTGCCAGTAGTGTGGGACAGGGTGGCTATGGCTACACCTTC.

By frequency in the sample, this clonotype is medium-sized (0.01 to 0.1%). The J gene is TRBJ2-7, the V gene TRBV5-1, with 7 bases aligning to TRBD1. The CDR3 extends over 15 amino acids. The germline V gene has CDR1 SGHRS and CDR2 YFSETQ. With V trimmed by 4 bases and J by 3 bases, 10 bases remained unmatched. CDR3 bases: TGCGCCAGCAGCCCAAGAACGGGACAGAGCTACGAGCAGTACTTC. This sequence encodes CASSPRTGQSYEQYF. The full variable domain, in which reference TRBV5-1 and TRBJ2-7 provide the parts outside the CDR3, is KAGVTQTPRYLIKTRGQQVTLSCSPISGHRSVSWYQQTPGQGLQFLFEYFSETQRNKGNFPGRFSGRQFSNSRSEMNVSTLELGDSALYLCASSPRTGQSYEQYFGPGTRLTVT.

The sample holds a few counts of this clonotype. This sequence may be a read error, since a much larger clone differs from it by one base. The DNA of the CDR3 is TGTGCCTGGAGTGCCTTTACTAGTTCTCGTGGGGATGAGCAGTTCTTC. Encoded protein: CAWSAFTSSRGDEQFF. This sequence joins TRBV30 and TRBJ2-1; the D gene is possibly TRBD2 (5 bases). CDR3 size: 16 residues. V was trimmed by 1 base and J by 8 bases, leaving 21 bases between them. Germline V gene sequence: CDR1 GTSNPN, CDR2 SVGIG (reference sequence).

Relative to its sample, this clonotype is medium-sized. This chain uses TRBV2 with TRBJ2-5, with D unresolved. The CDR3 is 13 amino acids. V was trimmed by 3 bases and J by 5 bases, leaving 10 bases between them. Germline assignment: CDR1 SNHLY and CDR2 FYNNEI. The CDR3 region has the DNA TGTGCCAGCAGTGAGGACGGTTGGGAGACCCAGTACTTC. It translates to CASSEDGWETQYF.

On this clonotype: One end of the junction is discordant with germline, which a read error may explain. The V gene is TRBV15, the J gene TRBJ1-4, with 7 bases that match TRBD1. CDR3 length equals 16 residues. CDR1 LNHNV and CDR2 YYDKDF come from the germline V gene (reference sequence). The CDR3 bases are TGTGACACCAGCAGAGACAGGGCAGCAACTAATGAAAAACTGTTTTTT. It is translated as CDTSRDRAATNEKLFF.

This clonotype has only a few counts. At one end the junction does not follow the germline gene, possibly because of a read error. The chain has TRBV7-7 and TRBJ2-3, with TRBD2 matching 7 bases. Germline assignment: CDR1 SSHAT and CDR2 FNYEAQ (reference sequence). CDR3 length: 14 amino acids. The DNA of the CDR3 is TGTGCTAGCAGCTGGGGAGGGATTTCAGATACGCAGTATTTT. This sequence encodes CASSWGGISDTQYF. Together with reference TRBV7-7 and TRBJ2-3, the CDR3 gives the full variable domain: GAGVSQSPRYKVTKRGQDVTLRCDPISSHATLYWYQQALGQGPEFLTYFNYEAQPDKSGLPSDRFSAERPEGSISTLTIQRTEQRDSAMYRCASSWGGISDTQYFGPGTRLTVL.

This clonotype counts as medium-sized (0.01 to 0.1%). DNA of the CDR3: TGTGCCTGGAGTTCGGGACCCTACCCCTCTCACGAGCAGTACTTC. This sequence encodes CAWSSGPYPSHEQYF. The rearrangement uses TRBV30 and TRBJ2-7, with D tentatively TRBD1 or TRBD2 (5 bases each). CDR1 is GTSNPN and CDR2 is SVGIG in the germline V gene (reference sequence). Trimming cost V 2 bases and J 5 bases, with 19 bases left between them. The CDR3 totals 15 residues.

This clonotype is deemed medium-sized (0.01 to 0.1%). This chain joins TRBV19 and TRBJ2-3; D may be TRBD1 (6 bases). The V gene lost 7 bases and the J gene lost 4 bases, with 21 bases spanning the gap. The CDR3 totals 16 residues. Germline V gene lookup returns CDR1 LNHDA and CDR2 SQIVND (reference sequence). The chain's CDR3 is CASTLLGGQPADTQYF. DNA of the CDR3: TGTGCCAGTACCCTACTAGGAGGACAGCCGGCAGATACGCAGTATTTT.

By sample share, this clonotype is medium-sized. The V gene is TRBV20-1, the J gene TRBJ1-2; TRBD1 aligns across 8 bases. Looked up from germline, CDR1 is DFQATT and CDR2 is SNEGSKA (reference sequence). The V and J ends lost 4 bases and 2 bases, in that order; junction bases with no gene match: 6. The CDR3 loop spans 14 amino acids. In nucleotides, the CDR3 is TGCAGTGCTATTCGGACAGGGAAAAACTATGGCTACACCTTC. Translation: CSAIRTGKNYGYTF.

This clonotype is medium-sized within its sample. This chain connects TRBV12-3 or TRBV12-4 to TRBJ1-2, with D perhaps matching TRBD1 (5 bases). This CDR3 is built from 13 residues. V lost 3 bases and J lost 5, with 10 bases in between. As DNA, the CDR3 is TGTGCCAGCAGTTTTACAGGAATATATGGCTACACCTTC. As protein: CASSFTGIYGYTF.